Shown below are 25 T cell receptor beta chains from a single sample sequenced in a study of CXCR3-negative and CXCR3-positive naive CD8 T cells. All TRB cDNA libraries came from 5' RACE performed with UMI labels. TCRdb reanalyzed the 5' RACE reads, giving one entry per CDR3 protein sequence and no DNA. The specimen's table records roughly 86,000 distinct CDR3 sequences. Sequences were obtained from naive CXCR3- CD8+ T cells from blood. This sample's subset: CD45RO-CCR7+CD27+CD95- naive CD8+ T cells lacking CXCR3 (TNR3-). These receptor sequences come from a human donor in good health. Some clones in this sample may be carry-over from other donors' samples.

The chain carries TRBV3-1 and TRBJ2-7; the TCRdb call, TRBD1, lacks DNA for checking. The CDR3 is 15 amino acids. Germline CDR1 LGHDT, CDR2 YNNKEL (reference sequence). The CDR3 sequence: CASSQGQGVPYEQYF.

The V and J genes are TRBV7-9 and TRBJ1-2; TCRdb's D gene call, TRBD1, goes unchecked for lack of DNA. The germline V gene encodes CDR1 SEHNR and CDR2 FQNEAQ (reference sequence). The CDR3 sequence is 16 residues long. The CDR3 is CASSSGQYGSNYGYTF.

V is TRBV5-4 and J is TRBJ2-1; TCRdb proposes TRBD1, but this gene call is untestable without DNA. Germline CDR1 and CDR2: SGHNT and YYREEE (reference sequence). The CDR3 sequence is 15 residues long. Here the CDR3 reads CASFQTGTGVPEQFF.

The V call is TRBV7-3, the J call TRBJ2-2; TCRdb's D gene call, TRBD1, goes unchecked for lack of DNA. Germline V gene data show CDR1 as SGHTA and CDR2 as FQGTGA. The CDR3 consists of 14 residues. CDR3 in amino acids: CASSPGGSTGELFF.

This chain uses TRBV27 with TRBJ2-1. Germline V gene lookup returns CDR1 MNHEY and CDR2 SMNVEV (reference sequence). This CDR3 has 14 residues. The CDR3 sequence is CASTLQGSYNEQFF.

The chain's CDR3 is CASSLVGEDYEQYF. This chain connects TRBV7-9 to TRBJ2-7; there is no DNA to check the TCRdb D call of TRBD2. In germline, CDR1 is SEHNR, CDR2 FQNEAQ (reference sequence). The CDR3 has 14 amino acids.

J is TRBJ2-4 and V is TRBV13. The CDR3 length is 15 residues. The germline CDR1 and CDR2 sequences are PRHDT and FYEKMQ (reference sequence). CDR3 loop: CASSLEVGAKNIQYF.

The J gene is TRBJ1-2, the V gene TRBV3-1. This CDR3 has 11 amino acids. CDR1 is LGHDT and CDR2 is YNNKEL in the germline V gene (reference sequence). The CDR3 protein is CASTQDGRRTF.

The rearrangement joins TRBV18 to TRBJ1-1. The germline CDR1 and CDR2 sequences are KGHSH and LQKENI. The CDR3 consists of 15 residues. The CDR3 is CASSPQGAMNTEAFF.

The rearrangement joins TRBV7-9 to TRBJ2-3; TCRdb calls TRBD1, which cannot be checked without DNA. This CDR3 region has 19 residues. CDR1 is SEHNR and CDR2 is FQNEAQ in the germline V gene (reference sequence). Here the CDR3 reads CASSLVPSGTGGWVDTQYF.

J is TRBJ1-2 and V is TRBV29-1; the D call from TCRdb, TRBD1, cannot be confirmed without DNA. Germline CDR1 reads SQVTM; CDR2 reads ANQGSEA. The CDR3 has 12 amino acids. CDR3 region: CSVRSGGLGYTF.

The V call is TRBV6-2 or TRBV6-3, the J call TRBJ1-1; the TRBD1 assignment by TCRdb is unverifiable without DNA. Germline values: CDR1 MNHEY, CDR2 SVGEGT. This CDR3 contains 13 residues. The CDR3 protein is CASSYPGTGVAFF.

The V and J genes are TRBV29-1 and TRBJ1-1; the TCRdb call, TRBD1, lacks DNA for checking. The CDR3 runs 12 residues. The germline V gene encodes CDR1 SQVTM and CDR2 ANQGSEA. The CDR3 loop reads CSALGGSPEAFF.

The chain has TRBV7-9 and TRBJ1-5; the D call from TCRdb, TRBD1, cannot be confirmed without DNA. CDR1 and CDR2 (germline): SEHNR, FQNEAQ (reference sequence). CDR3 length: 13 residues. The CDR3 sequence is CASSFGGDQPQHF.

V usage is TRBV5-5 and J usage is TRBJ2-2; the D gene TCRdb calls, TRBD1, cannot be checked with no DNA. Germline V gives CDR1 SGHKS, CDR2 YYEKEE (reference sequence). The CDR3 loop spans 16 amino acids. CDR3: CASSPTPRVYTGELFF. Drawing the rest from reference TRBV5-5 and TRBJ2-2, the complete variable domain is DAGVTQSPTHLIKTRGQQVTLRCSPISGHKSVSWYQQVLGQGPQFIFQYYEKEERGRGNFPDRFSARQFPNYSSELNVNALLLGDSALYLCASSPTPRVYTGELFFGEGSRLTVL.

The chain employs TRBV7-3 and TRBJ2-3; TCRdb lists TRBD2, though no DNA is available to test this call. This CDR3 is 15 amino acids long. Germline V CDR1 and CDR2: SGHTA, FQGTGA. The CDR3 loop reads CASSRSGALTDTQYF.

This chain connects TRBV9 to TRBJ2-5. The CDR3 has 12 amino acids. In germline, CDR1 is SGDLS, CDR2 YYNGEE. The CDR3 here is CASSSVEETQYF. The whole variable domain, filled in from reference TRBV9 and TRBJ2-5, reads DSGVTQTPKHLITATGQRVTLRCSPRSGDLSVYWYQQSLDQGLQFLIQYYNGEERAKGNILERFSAQQFPDLHSELNLSSLELGDSALYFCASSSVEETQYFGPGTRLLVL.

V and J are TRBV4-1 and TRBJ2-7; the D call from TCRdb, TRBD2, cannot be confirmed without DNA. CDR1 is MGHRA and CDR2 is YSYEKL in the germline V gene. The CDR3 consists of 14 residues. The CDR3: CASSQAGGAGEQYF.

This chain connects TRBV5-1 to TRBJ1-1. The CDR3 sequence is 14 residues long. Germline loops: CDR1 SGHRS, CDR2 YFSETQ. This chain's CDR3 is CASSLGTLNTEAFF.

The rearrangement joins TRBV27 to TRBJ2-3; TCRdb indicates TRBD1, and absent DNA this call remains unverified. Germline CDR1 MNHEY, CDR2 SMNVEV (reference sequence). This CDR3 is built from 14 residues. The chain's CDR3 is CASSLLDRAFEKYF.

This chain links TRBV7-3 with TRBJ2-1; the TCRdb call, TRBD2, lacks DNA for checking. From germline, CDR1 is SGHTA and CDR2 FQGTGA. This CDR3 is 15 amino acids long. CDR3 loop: CASSLGTSVNNEQFF.

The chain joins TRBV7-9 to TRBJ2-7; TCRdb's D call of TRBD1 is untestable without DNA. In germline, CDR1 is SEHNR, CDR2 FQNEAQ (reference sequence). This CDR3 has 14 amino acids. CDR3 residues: CASTVTGGHYEQYF.

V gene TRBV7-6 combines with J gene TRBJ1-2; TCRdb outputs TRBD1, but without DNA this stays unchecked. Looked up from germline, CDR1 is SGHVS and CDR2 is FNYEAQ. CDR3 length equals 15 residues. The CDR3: CASSLGTGDAYGYTF.

CDR3 in amino acids: CASSEQYSYNSPLHF. The J gene is TRBJ1-6, the V gene TRBV2. The length of the CDR3 is 15 residues. Germline assignment: CDR1 SNHLY and CDR2 FYNNEI. The complete variable domain, with remaining parts taken from reference TRBV2 and TRBJ1-6, reads EPEVTQTPSHQVTQMGQEVILRCVPISNHLYFYWYRQILGQKVEFLVSFYNNEISEKSEIFDDQFSVERPDGSNFTLKIRSTKLEDSAMYFCASSEQYSYNSPLHFGNGTRLTVT.

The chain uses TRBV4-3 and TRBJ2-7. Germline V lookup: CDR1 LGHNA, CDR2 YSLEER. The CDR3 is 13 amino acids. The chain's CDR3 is CASSQVPGYEQYF.